This T cell receptor (beta chain) originates from a study of lymphopenia after photon versus proton radiotherapy. General study findings and limits: Under photons, naive T cells and diversity fell while effector/memory populations rose. A bigger post-nadir fall in TCR diversity correlated inversely with survival time in deceased patients.

On this clone itself: Its antigen is unknown.

Clones were sequenced by immunoSEQ multiplex PCR, and TCRdb holds only the in-frame ones, with some missing. Of about 25,000 clones in the sample, roughly 87% are singletons; the top ten hold roughly 19%. Germline values: CDR1 MNHEY, CDR2 SMNVEV (reference sequence). The CDR3 contains 13 residues. The V gene lost 6 bases and the J gene lost 4 bases, with 12 bases spanning the gap. The origin of this receptor is a man aged 45-65 years with gastric cancer. Sequencing used peripheral blood, obtained from a patient treated with photon-based radiotherapy. The chain uses TRBV27 and TRBJ1-2, with unresolved D. The CDR3 bases are TGTGCCAGCAGAGAGACCGGTAGCTATGGCTACACCTTC. Protein sequence: CASRETGSYGYTF.